The next 17 T cell receptor beta chains were all read from a single sample in a study of Tregs in tolerant kidney transplant recipients. Only in-frame clones appear in the TCRdb table, and some are missing; sequencing was by immunoSEQ multiplex PCR. The data contain under 100,000 clones, 85% to 95% of them singletons. Source material: CD8+ T cells from blood. The receptor set was obtained from a human donor in good health.

The chain recombines TRBV19 with TRBJ2-4, with D unclear. The V gene lost 5 bases and the J gene lost 5 bases, with 16 bases spanning the gap. The CDR3 has 15 residues. The germline V gene has CDR1 LNHDA and CDR2 SQIVND (reference sequence). In DNA form, the CDR3 reads TGTGCCAGTAGTTTTCCCTACGGCACGGAAAACATTCAGTACTTC. It is translated as CASSFPYGTENIQYF.

The chain has TRBV7-6 and TRBJ2-5; 10 bases are shared with TRBD1. TRBJ2-7 matches the DNA end more closely, so the J call is doubtful. Germline V gene lookup returns CDR1 SGHVS and CDR2 FNYEAQ. The CDR3 sequence is 17 residues long. The DNA of the CDR3 is TGTGCCAGCAGCTTAGACCGGGACAGGGGTTTGGCCTACGAGCAGTACTTC. Protein sequence: CASSLDRDRGLAYEQYF.

CDR3 residues: CASSYSRDTEAFF. CDR3 DNA sequence: TGTGCCAGCAGTTACTCGAGGGACACTGAAGCTTTCTTT. This rearrangement joins TRBV6-5 to TRBJ1-1; D remains ambiguous. The CDR3 totals 13 residues. The V gene lost 0 bases and the J gene lost 3 bases, with 5 bases spanning the gap. Per the germline V gene, CDR1 is MNHEY and CDR2 is SVGAGI.

This chain connects TRBV5-4 to TRBJ2-1; 11 bases align to TRBD2. The CDR3 runs to 17 residues. The germline gives CDR1 SGHNT, CDR2 YYREEE (reference sequence). Unmatched junction bases numbered 11, after V lost 0 bases and J lost 9 bases. The CDR3 reads CASSLARGSGRAREQFF. In DNA, the CDR3 is TGTGCCAGCAGCTTGGCCAGGGGTAGCGGGAGGGCACGTGAGCAGTTCTTC.

The chain carries TRBV4-1 and TRBJ2-2, with 7 bases matching TRBD2. The CDR3 runs 16 residues. V gave up 1 base and J gave up 4 bases; unmatched junction bases: 6. Germline V gene sequence: CDR1 MGHRA, CDR2 YSYEKL. As DNA, the CDR3 is TGCGCCAGCAGCCAAGCTTCGGGACTAACCACCGGGGAGCTGTTTTTT. As protein: CASSQASGLTTGELFF.

This clone was seen just once. This rearrangement joins TRBV7-9 to TRBJ2-7; D is possibly TRBD2 (6 bases). The V gene's germline CDR1 is SEHNR and CDR2 FQNEAQ (reference sequence). This CDR3 spans 13 amino acids. Trimming cost V 5 bases and J 6 bases, with 14 bases left between them. The CDR3 region has the DNA TGTGCCAGCAGCCCCCCGGGGGATTTCGAGCAGTACTTC. Translating it yields CASSPPGDFEQYF.

V is TRBV18 and J is TRBJ2-3, with D maybe TRBD2 (5 bases). Trimming removed 5 bases from V and 4 bases from J, with 16 bases in between. Germline lookup yields CDR1 KGHSH and CDR2 LQKENI. This CDR3 has 15 residues. Here the CDR3 DNA reads TGTGCCAGCTCAGGCACTAGTGGCGTCCCAGATACGCAGTATTTT. Translation: CASSGTSGVPDTQYF. Complete variable domain (other parts from reference TRBV18 and TRBJ2-3): NAGVMQNPRHLVRRRGQEARLRCSPMKGHSHVYWYRQLPEEGLKFMVYLQKENIIDESGMPKERFSAEFPKEGPSILRIQQVVRGDSAAYFCASSGTSGVPDTQYFGPGTRLTVL.

The chain joins TRBV5-1 to TRBJ2-7, with D hard to call. Germline lookup yields CDR1 SGHRS and CDR2 YFSETQ. V lost 0 bases and J lost 3, with 10 bases in between. This CDR3 has 14 residues. DNA of the CDR3: TGCGCCAGCAGCTTGGTAGCAGATCTCTACGAGCAGTACTTC. Protein sequence: CASSLVADLYEQYF.

With respect to this clone: The conserved final phenylalanine or tryptophan is absent from the CDR3, which likely points to a read error. The chain carries TRBV5-1 and TRBJ1-2; 9 bases agree with TRBD1. The CDR3 spans 15 residues. Germline CDR1 SGHRS, CDR2 YFSETQ. CDR3 DNA sequence: TGCGCCAGCAACTTGGAGGGACAGGGAAGTGATGGCTACACCTCC. Protein: CASNLEGQGSDGYTS.

The chain joins TRBV6-5 to TRBJ2-3; maybe TRBD1 (5 bases). V was clipped by 3 bases and J by 2 bases, with 12 bases between them. The CDR3 totals 15 residues. CDR1 and CDR2 (germline): MNHEY, SVGAGI. For the CDR3, the DNA is TGTGCCAGCAGTTATTGGCAGGGTACCACAGATACGCAGTATTTT. Translating gives CASSYWQGTTDTQYF.

This clone was seen a few times. In the same sample, other DNA sequences code for this CDR3. The chain employs TRBV7-9 and TRBJ2-7; D unresolved. The CDR3 is 12 residues long. CDR1 is SEHNR and CDR2 is FQNEAQ in the germline V gene (reference sequence). The ends were cut back, 4 bases at V and 4 bases at J, with 8 bases in the middle. CDR3 sequence: CASSSTSYEQYF. The CDR3 nucleotides are TGTGCCAGCAGCTCGACATCGTACGAGCAGTACTTC.

The chain recombines TRBV25-1 with TRBJ2-1; TRBD2 might be the D (5 bases). V was cut by 7 bases and J by 0 bases, with 16 bases left in between. CDR1 and CDR2 (germline): MGHDK, SYGVNS. This CDR3 spans 16 amino acids. The CDR3 here is CASTPRKGSSYNEQFF. The DNA for the CDR3 is TGTGCCAGCACTCCTAGGAAAGGGAGCTCCTACAATGAGCAGTTCTTC. The full variable domain, in which reference TRBV25-1 and TRBJ2-1 provide the parts outside the CDR3, is EADIYQTPRYLVIGTGKKITLECSQTMGHDKMYWYQQDPGMELHLIHYSYGVNSTEKGDLSSESTVSRIRTEHFPLTLESARPSHTSQYLCASTPRKGSSYNEQFFGPGTRLTVL.

This sequence joins TRBV2 and TRBJ2-7; D gene uncertain. CDR3 length equals 14 residues. The germline gives CDR1 SNHLY, CDR2 FYNNEI. V was trimmed by 7 bases and J by 5 bases, leaving 18 bases between them. CDR3 in amino acids: CASIVFLGSHEQYF. The CDR3 DNA follows: TGTGCCAGCATAGTCTTTCTGGGGTCCCACGAGCAGTACTTC.

The V and J genes are TRBV6-5 and TRBJ2-2; D gene unclear. V gave up 3 bases and J gave up 2 bases, with 7 bases separating them. Per the germline V gene, CDR1 is MNHEY and CDR2 is SVGAGI. This CDR3 has 14 residues. The CDR3 sequence: CASSYGINTGELFF. In DNA form, the CDR3 reads TGTGCCAGCAGTTATGGGATTAACACCGGGGAGCTGTTTTTT.

V gene TRBV7-3 combines with J gene TRBJ1-1; weak D call: TRBD1 (6 bases). Germline assignment: CDR1 SGHTA and CDR2 FQGTGA. The CDR3 spans 16 residues. Trimming removed 3 bases from V and 0 bases from J, with 14 bases in between. This chain's CDR3 is CASSLSWDILNTEAFF. As DNA, the CDR3 is TGTGCCAGCAGCTTGTCCTGGGACATTCTGAACACTGAAGCTTTCTTT.

The gene calls are TRBV11-1 and TRBJ2-1; a possible D gene is TRBD1 (5 bases). This CDR3 spans 16 amino acids. The V gene lost 5 bases and the J gene lost 4 bases, with 18 bases spanning the gap. Germline lookup yields CDR1 SGHAT and CDR2 FQDESV (reference sequence). The CDR3: CASSVVNQGIYNEQFF. CDR3 DNA sequence: TGTGCCAGCAGCGTAGTGAATCAGGGTATATACAATGAGCAGTTCTTC.

The V gene is TRBV27, the J gene TRBJ2-3, with TRBD2 identical over 8 bases. This CDR3 has 13 amino acids. Germline trimming cut 3 bases from V and 5 bases from J; bases unmatched to any gene: 1. From germline, CDR1 is MNHEY and CDR2 SMNVEV (reference sequence). DNA for the CDR3: TGTGCCAGCAGTTTGCTAGCGGGAGATACGCAGTATTTT. This gives the protein CASSLLAGDTQYF.